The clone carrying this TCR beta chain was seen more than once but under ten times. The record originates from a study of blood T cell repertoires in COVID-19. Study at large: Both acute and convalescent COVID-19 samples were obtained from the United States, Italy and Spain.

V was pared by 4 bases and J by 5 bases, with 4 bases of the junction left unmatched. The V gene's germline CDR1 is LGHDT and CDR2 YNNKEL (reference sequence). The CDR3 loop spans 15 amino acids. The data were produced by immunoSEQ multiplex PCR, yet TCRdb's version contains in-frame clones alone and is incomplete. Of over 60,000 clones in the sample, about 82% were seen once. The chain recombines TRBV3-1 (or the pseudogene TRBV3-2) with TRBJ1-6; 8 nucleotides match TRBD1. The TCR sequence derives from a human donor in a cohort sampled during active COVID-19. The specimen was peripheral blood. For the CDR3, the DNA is TGTGCCAGCAGCCGCGGGGACAGGAATAATTCACCCCTCCACTTT. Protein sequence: CASSRGDRNNSPLHF.